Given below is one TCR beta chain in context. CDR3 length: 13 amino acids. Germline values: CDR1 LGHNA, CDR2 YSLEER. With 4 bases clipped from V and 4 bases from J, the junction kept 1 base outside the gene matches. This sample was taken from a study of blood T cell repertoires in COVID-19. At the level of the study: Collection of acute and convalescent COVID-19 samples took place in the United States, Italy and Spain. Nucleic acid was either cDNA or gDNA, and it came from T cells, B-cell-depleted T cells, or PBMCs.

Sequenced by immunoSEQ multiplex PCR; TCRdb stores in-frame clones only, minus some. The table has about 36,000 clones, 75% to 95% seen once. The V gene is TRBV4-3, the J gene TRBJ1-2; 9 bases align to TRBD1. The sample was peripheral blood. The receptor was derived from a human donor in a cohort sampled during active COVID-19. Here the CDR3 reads CASSRDRVYGYTF. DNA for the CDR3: TGCGCCAGCAGCCGGGACAGGGTCTATGGCTACACCTTC.